These 18 T cell receptor beta chains came from one sample sequenced in a study of OX40 agonist ivuxolimab in advanced cancers. TCRdb's table, derived via immunoSEQ multiplex PCR, lists solely in-frame clones and lacks some. Found here are 20,000 to 30,000 clones, around 80% of them singletons; the top ten hold approximately 8.5%. This sample comprised CD4+ or CD8+ T cells sorted from blood, obtained in a trial of the OX40 agonist ivuxolimab. All receptors come from an adult with an advanced solid tumor such as melanoma, head and neck, liver or kidney cancer.

The genes are TRBV2 and TRBJ2-1; D perhaps matches TRBD1 (6 bases). V gave up 6 bases and J gave up 6 bases, with 9 bases separating them. Germline CDR1 is SNHLY and CDR2 is FYNNEI. This CDR3 has 12 amino acids. The CDR3 region has the DNA TGTGCCAGCAGAAACAGGGTCAATGAGCAGTTCTTC. Translating it yields CASRNRVNEQFF.

A few counts support this clone. This rearrangement joins TRBV15 to TRBJ2-5, with D possibly TRBD2 on 5 matching bases. CDR1 and CDR2 from the germline V gene are LNHNV and YYDKDF (reference sequence). V lost 5 bases to trimming and J lost 2 bases, with 12 bases between them. The CDR3 is made up of 14 amino acids. CDR3 DNA sequence: TGTGCCACCAGCCCTCAAGCGGATCAAGAGACCCAGTACTTC. It specifies CATSPQADQETQYF. Full variable domain (missing parts from reference TRBV15 and TRBJ2-5): DAMVIQNPRYQVTQFGKPVTLSCSQTLNHNVMYWYQQKSSQAPKLLFHYYDKDFNNEADTPDNFQSRRPNTSFCFLDIRSPGLGDTAMYLCATSPQADQETQYFGPGTRLLVL.

CDR3 in amino acids: CASSYGSGSSYEQYF. CDR3 in DNA: TGTGCCAGCAGTTACGGTAGCGGGAGCTCCTACGAGCAGTACTTC. This sequence joins TRBV6-4 and TRBJ2-7; 9 bases align to TRBD2. This CDR3 is 15 amino acids long. Unmatched junction bases numbered 5, after V lost 5 bases and J lost 0 bases. Germline CDR1 MRHNA, CDR2 SNTAGT.

The V gene is TRBV27, the J gene TRBJ2-1, with TRBD2 as a possible D gene (5 bases). Germline loops: CDR1 MNHEY, CDR2 SMNVEV (reference sequence). V was trimmed by 6 bases and J by 9 bases, leaving 9 bases between them. The CDR3 is 11 residues long. CDR3 in amino acids: CASSEGTEQFF. The CDR3 DNA reads as TGTGCCAGCAGCGAGGGAACTGAGCAGTTCTTC.

The chain carries TRBV6-1 and TRBJ2-2, with 10 bases that match TRBD2. This CDR3 comprises 15 residues. Germline V CDR1 and CDR2: MNHNS, SASEGT. The V segment lost 4 bases and the J segment 1 base; nucleotides outside the gene matches: 0. CDR3 loop: CASSGLAGNTGELFF. In DNA form, the CDR3 reads TGTGCCAGCAGTGGACTAGCGGGGAACACCGGGGAGCTGTTTTTT.

The CDR3 protein is CSVDPADVLYGYTF. In nucleotides, the CDR3 is TGCAGCGTTGACCCTGCGGACGTGCTCTATGGCTACACCTTC. This rearrangement joins TRBV29-1 to TRBJ1-2; D unclear. The CDR3 is 14 amino acids. V shed 3 bases and J shed 4 bases, with 15 bases lying between them. From germline, CDR1 is SQVTM and CDR2 ANQGSEA.

This clone appeared once. This rearrangement joins TRBV6-5 to TRBJ2-3; TRBD1 agrees at 8 bases. V shed 0 bases, J shed 2 bases, and the junction held 4 bases outside the gene matches. Germline CDR1 reads MNHEY; CDR2 reads SVGAGI. The CDR3 totals 16 residues. CDR3 loop: CASSYSMQGATDTQYF. The CDR3 DNA reads as TGTGCCAGCAGTTACTCGATGCAGGGGGCCACAGATACGCAGTATTTT.

The V and J genes are TRBV6-4 and TRBJ2-3, with 9 bases matching TRBD1. Trimming took 0 bases from V and 3 from J; bases not matched to a gene: 7. Per the germline V gene, CDR1 is MRHNA and CDR2 is SNTAGT. There are 17 residues in the CDR3. CDR3 nucleotide sequence: TGTGCCAGCAGTGACTCCCCGACAGGGGGAGGAACAGATACGCAGTATTTT. Its translation: CASSDSPTGGGTDTQYF.

The V call is TRBV27, the J call TRBJ2-7; D is ambiguous. The germline V gene has CDR1 MNHEY and CDR2 SMNVEV (reference sequence). The CDR3 runs 13 residues. V was clipped by 3 bases and J by 4 bases, with 10 bases between them. The CDR3: CASSLTAEYEQYF. CDR3 bases: TGTGCCAGCAGTTTGACTGCCGAGTACGAGCAGTACTTC.

The J gene is TRBJ2-7, the V gene TRBV11-2; D not resolved. There are 11 residues in the CDR3. V lost 3 bases and J lost 9, with 9 bases in between. CDR1 and CDR2 (germline): SGHAT, FQNNGV. CDR3 sequence reads: CASSLTLGQYF. CDR3 in DNA: TGTGCCAGCAGCTTGACACTTGGGCAGTACTTC.

The J gene is TRBJ2-6, the V gene TRBV27, with D tentatively TRBD2 (5 bases). The germline V gene encodes CDR1 MNHEY and CDR2 SMNVEV (reference sequence). V lost 7 bases and J 2 bases, leaving 15 bases between the germline ends. The CDR3 is 16 amino acids. In DNA form, the CDR3 reads TGTGCCAGCATCGGAGGAGGCGGGCCTGGGGCCAACGTCCTGACTTTC. Amino acid sequence: CASIGGGGPGANVLTF. Filled out from reference TRBV27 and TRBJ2-6, the complete variable domain reads EAQVTQNPRYLITVTGKKLTVTCSQNMNHEYMSWYRQDPGLGLRQIYYSMNVEVTDKGDVPEGYKVSRKEKRNFPLILESPSPNQTSLYFCASIGGGGPGANVLTFGAGSRLTVL.

The rearrangement joins TRBV7-8 to TRBJ2-2; D unclear. Trimming pared 0 bases from V and 3 bases from J, leaving 17 bases between. This CDR3 is 18 amino acids long. Germline CDR1 reads SGHVS; CDR2 reads FQNEAQ. This CDR3 is CASSLALSGAVHTGELFF. CDR3 bases: TGTGCCAGCAGCTTAGCCCTCAGTGGAGCAGTACACACCGGGGAGCTGTTTTTT.

The J gene is TRBJ2-1, the V gene TRBV7-2; TRBD1 matches 9 bases. CDR1 is SGHTA, CDR2 FQGNSA, per germline. The CDR3 is 14 residues long. After removal of 6 bases from V and 4 bases from J, the junction contained 4 bases not matched to a gene. The CDR3 is CASRDRGKYNEQFF. CDR3 DNA sequence: TGTGCCAGCAGGGACAGGGGCAAATACAATGAGCAGTTCTTC.

The chain couples TRBV6-6 to TRBJ1-4, with D perhaps TRBD1 (6 bases). The V gene lost 6 bases and the J gene lost 8 bases, with 19 bases spanning the gap. The CDR3 sequence is 15 residues long. Germline V lookup: CDR1 MNHNY, CDR2 SVGAGI (reference sequence). CDR3 residues: CASSQFRGGQEKLFF. CDR3 nucleotides: TGTGCCAGCAGCCAATTCCGAGGGGGGCAAGAAAAACTGTTTTTT.

The table lists this clone with a few counts. The chain joins TRBV27 to TRBJ2-5; 11 bases agree with TRBD2. J gave up 5 bases and V 6 bases, and 2 bases lay outside the gene matches. Germline CDR1 MNHEY, CDR2 SMNVEV (reference sequence). This CDR3 has 13 residues. In DNA, the CDR3 is TGTGCCAGCAGGACTAGCGGGGTGGAGACCCAGTACTTC. This codes for CASRTSGVETQYF.

V and J are TRBV6-5 and TRBJ1-2; D is possibly TRBD1 (5 bases). The V and J ends lost 0 bases and 3 bases respectively, with 11 bases between them. Germline lookup yields CDR1 MNHEY and CDR2 SVGAGI. The CDR3 contains 15 residues. The CDR3 bases are TGTGCCAGCAGTTACTCCCCGGTGGGGGACTATGGCTACACCTTC. It specifies CASSYSPVGDYGYTF.

The chain combines TRBV9 with TRBJ1-3, with TRBD1 matching over 7 bases. V shed 3 bases and J 2 bases; nucleotides not matched to a gene: 11. The CDR3 extends over 17 amino acids. Germline V gives CDR1 SGDLS, CDR2 YYNGEE. This CDR3 is CASSGSRNRGAGNTIYF. DNA of the CDR3: TGTGCCAGCAGCGGTAGCCGGAACAGGGGCGCTGGAAACACCATATATTTT.

The CDR3 nucleotides are TGTGCCAGCAGCTTGGGAGGGGGTTGGTCCTACGAGCAGTACTTC. It translates to CASSLGGGWSYEQYF. The J gene is TRBJ2-7, the V gene TRBV5-6, with TRBD1 as a possible D gene (6 bases). This CDR3 is 15 amino acids long. CDR1 SGHDT and CDR2 YYEEEE come from the germline V gene. Trimming took 0 bases from V and 1 from J, leaving 11 bases between them.